The present T cell receptor beta chain was sequenced within a study of Tregs in tolerant kidney transplant recipients. The data were produced by immunoSEQ multiplex PCR, yet TCRdb's version contains in-frame clones alone and is incomplete. This table holds roughly 66,000 clones, roughly 90% found once. This clone showed up just a few times. This TCR came from a human donor who received a combined kidney and bone marrow transplant. The specimen comprised CD8+ T cells from blood, sampled before the transplant.

Here the CDR3 reads CASSDPGTGLNEQFF. DNA for the CDR3: TGTGCCAGCAGTGATCCCGGGACAGGGCTCAATGAGCAGTTCTTC. The gene calls are TRBV6-1 and TRBJ2-1; 9 bases are shared with TRBD1. The germline V gene has CDR1 MNHNS and CDR2 SASEGT. This CDR3 contains 15 residues. The ends lost 3 bases at V and 6 bases at J; junction bases unmatched: 6.